These 29 T cell receptor beta chains came from one sample sequenced in a study of T cells in Graves' hyperthyroidism and ophthalmopathy. Authors of the study amplified TCR beta CDR3 regions from RNA transcripts. The TCR CDR3 was amplified in a first-round RT-PCR using the HTBI primer set. TCRdb independently ran MiXCR on the multiplex PCR reads; one entry per CDR3 protein. The sample includes over 250,000 distinct CDR3 sequences, less than 30% of them seen just once. The specimen sequenced was blood. The receptor source for this set is a man aged 40-49 years with Graves' hyperthyroidism that later progressed to Graves' ophthalmopathy.

The chain joins TRBV6-5 to TRBJ1-1; D gene uncertain. This CDR3 region has 14 residues. V was clipped by 2 bases and J by 6 bases, with 13 bases between them. Per germline, CDR1 MNHEY and CDR2 SVGAGI. CDR3 sequence: CASSYEGFEAEAFF. The CDR3 coding sequence is TGTGCCAGCAGTTACGAGGGATTCGAGGCTGAAGCTTTCTTT.

This chain uses TRBV12-3 or TRBV12-4 with TRBJ1-6, with D perhaps matching TRBD1 (6 bases). The CDR3 sequence is 14 residues long. The ends were cut back, 6 bases at V and 8 bases at J, with 14 bases in the middle. The CDR3 protein is CASSPGQLDSPLHF. CDR3 nucleotides: TGTGCCAGCAGCCCCGGACAGCTTGATTCACCCCTCCACTTT.

This clonotype was found many times. The gene calls are TRBV20-1 and TRBJ1-1, with unresolved D. Germline CDR1 reads DFQATT; CDR2 reads SNEGSKA (reference sequence). Deletions cut 2 bases from V and 0 bases from J, with 10 bases between. CDR3 length: 14 residues. CDR3 bases: TGCAGTGCTAGATCCAGGACGGTGAACACTGAAGCTTTCTTT. It encodes CSARSRTVNTEAFF.

This clonotype was seen at least ten times. The genes are TRBV3-1 and TRBJ2-7; D not certain. The CDR3 is made up of 16 amino acids. V gave up 0 bases and J gave up 3 bases, with 15 bases separating them. CDR1 and CDR2 from the germline V gene are LGHDT and YNNKEL (reference sequence). CDR3 sequence: CASSQDRYAAYYEQYF. CDR3 coding DNA: TGTGCCAGCAGCCAAGATCGATACGCAGCCTACTACGAGCAGTACTTC.

The chain couples TRBV7-2 to TRBJ1-2; D is undetermined. Trimming pared 4 bases from V and 3 bases from J, leaving 12 bases between. The CDR3 covers 14 residues. Germline V lookup: CDR1 SGHTA, CDR2 FQGNSA. CDR3 sequence: CASSSNSGDYGYTF. DNA for the CDR3: TGTGCCAGCAGCTCCAACTCTGGGGACTATGGCTACACCTTC. Using reference TRBV7-2 and TRBJ1-2 for the parts outside the CDR3, the full variable domain is GAGVSQSPSNKVTEKGKDVELRCDPISGHTALYWYRQSLGQGLEFLIYFQGNSAPDKSGLPSDRFSAERTGGSVSTLTIQRTQQEDSAVYLCASSSNSGDYGYTFGSGTRLTVV.

This clonotype was seen at least ten times. The chain employs TRBV7-2 and TRBJ1-3; maybe TRBD1 (5 bases). This CDR3 comprises 15 residues. Trimming cost V 5 bases and J 4 bases, with 15 bases left between them. CDR1 and CDR2 from the germline V gene are SGHTA and FQGNSA. CDR3 sequence (DNA): TGTGCCAGCAGCGGGATACCGGGACGGGGAAACACCATATATTTT. This gives the protein CASSGIPGRGNTIYF.

CDR3 DNA sequence: TGTGCCAGCTCGACCCCGGCCGGGGGACGCACTGAAGCTTTCTTT. Protein product: CASSTPAGGRTEAFF. This chain uses TRBV12-3 or TRBV12-4 with TRBJ1-1, with D possibly being TRBD1 (5 bases). Trimming took off 8 bases at V and 4 bases at J, with 20 bases between the two ends. This CDR3 is built from 15 residues.

This clonotype was seen ten or more times. The V gene is TRBV2, the J gene TRBJ2-7; D ambiguous. The V and J ends lost 6 bases and 2 bases respectively, with 5 bases between them. This CDR3 comprises 11 residues. CDR1 and CDR2 (germline): SNHLY, FYNNEI. CDR3 sequence reads: CASRDAYEQYF. The CDR3 DNA follows: TGTGCCAGCAGAGATGCCTACGAGCAGTACTTC.

In this sample, this clonotype turned up a few times. The rearrangement links TRBV6-1 to TRBJ1-2; D is ambiguous. Germline lookup yields CDR1 MNHNS and CDR2 SASEGT. This CDR3 contains 15 residues. Trimming took 5 bases from V and 4 from J, leaving 17 bases between them. The CDR3 sequence: CASSMSETAFYGYTF. The CDR3 DNA reads as TGTGCCAGCAGTATGTCCGAGACGGCGTTCTATGGCTACACCTTC.

This clonotype was observed many times. The rearrangement joins TRBV5-1 to TRBJ2-7; 16 nucleotides align to TRBD2. This CDR3 is 15 amino acids long. Germline values: CDR1 SGHRS, CDR2 YFSETQ. V trimming: 3 bases; J trimming: 7 bases; junction bases outside the gene matches: 4. DNA of the CDR3: TGCGCCAGCAGCTCCGGGACTAGCGGGAGGGCTGAGCAGTACTTC. This translates into CASSSGTSGRAEQYF.

This clonotype appeared many times. This rearrangement joins TRBV12-3 or TRBV12-4 to TRBJ1-5, with 7 nucleotides matching TRBD1. The CDR3 spans 14 residues. The V segment lost 5 bases and the J segment 6 bases; nucleotides outside the gene matches: 7. The CDR3 nucleotides read TGTGCCAGCAGTCCCGACAGGGTGGGTCAGCCCCAGCATTTT. Amino acids: CASSPDRVGQPQHF.

This clonotype appeared many times. The genes are TRBV6-5 and TRBJ2-7; 7 positions match TRBD2. Per the germline V gene, CDR1 is MNHEY and CDR2 is SVGAGI. V lost 7 bases to trimming and J lost 4 bases; unmatched junction nucleotides: 10. CDR3 length: 14 amino acids. CDR3 residues: CASTPFGGRYEQYF. CDR3 nucleotides: TGTGCCAGCACCCCCTTTGGCGGGAGATACGAGCAGTACTTC.

The chain uses TRBV14 and TRBJ1-1, with a possible D match to TRBD1 (6 bases). The CDR3 extends over 14 amino acids. Per the germline V gene, CDR1 is SGHDN and CDR2 is FVKESK. V was clipped by 3 bases and J by 3 bases, with 11 bases between them. The CDR3 spells CASSQTRGYTEAFF. The CDR3 region has the DNA TGTGCCAGCAGCCAGACTAGGGGGTACACTGAAGCTTTCTTT.

This chain uses TRBV6-1 with TRBJ2-4; D assignment may be TRBD1 or TRBD2 (5 bases each). The CDR3 extends over 14 amino acids. Trimming took off 0 bases at V and 7 bases at J, with 10 bases between the two ends. The germline V gene has CDR1 MNHNS and CDR2 SASEGT. Here the CDR3 reads CASSEAPGQNIQYF. Here the CDR3 DNA reads TGTGCCAGCAGTGAAGCGCCGGGGCAGAACATTCAGTACTTC.

This clonotype was counted at least ten times. This chain links TRBV5-1 with TRBJ2-2, with 9 bases matching TRBD2. Trimming removed 5 bases from V and 1 base from J; junction bases left unmatched: 3. Germline V lookup: CDR1 SGHRS, CDR2 YFSETQ. CDR3 length: 15 amino acids. CDR3 DNA sequence: TGCGCCAGCAGACCGACTAGCGGGAACACCGGGGAGCTGTTTTTT. Amino acids: CASRPTSGNTGELFF.

This clonotype was counted many times. The chain combines TRBV14 with TRBJ1-2; 8 positions match TRBD1. CDR1 SGHDN and CDR2 FVKESK come from the germline V gene. V was pared by 2 bases and J by 8 bases, with 7 bases of the junction left unmatched. The CDR3 runs to 14 residues. DNA of the CDR3: TGTGCCAGCAGCCAATGGAGGACAGGGCTCGGCTACACCTTC. Translating it yields CASSQWRTGLGYTF.

In DNA form, the CDR3 reads TGTGCCAGCAGTTACTCGGAGGGGGCAGACTATGGCTACACCTTC. Its protein product is CASSYSEGADYGYTF. The rearrangement uses TRBV6-5 and TRBJ1-2; the match to TRBD1 covers 7 bases. The CDR3 totals 15 residues. The V and J ends lost 0 bases and 3 bases, in that order; junction bases with no gene match: 4. Germline lookup yields CDR1 MNHEY and CDR2 SVGAGI.

This clonotype was recorded many times. V usage is TRBV6-5 and J usage is TRBJ2-5; no clear D gene. CDR1 is MNHEY, CDR2 SVGAGI, per germline. V was pared by 7 bases and J by 2 bases, with 14 bases between. The CDR3 sequence is 14 residues long. The CDR3 region has the DNA TGTGCCAGCACCGCCGGACGGTCTCAAGAGACCCAGTACTTC. Encoded protein: CASTAGRSQETQYF.

This clonotype came up many times. This sequence joins TRBV20-1 and TRBJ2-7, with TRBD2 as a possible D gene (6 bases). The V end was cut by 5 bases, the J end by 3 bases, with 11 bases between. The CDR3 is made up of 12 amino acids. Germline CDR1 is DFQATT and CDR2 is SNEGSKA (reference sequence). The CDR3 reads CSARTISYEQYF. The CDR3 coding sequence is TGCAGTGCTCGGACTATTAGCTACGAGCAGTACTTC.

At least ten counts were recorded for this clonotype. The chain is built from TRBV12-3 or TRBV12-4 and TRBJ1-2; 10 bases map to TRBD1. This CDR3 is built from 13 residues. The junction had 7 bases not matched to a gene; V was cut back by 11 bases and J by 4 bases. The CDR3 region has the DNA TGTGCCTTACTGGGACAGGGGTTCTATGGCTACACCTTC. Encoded protein: CALLGQGFYGYTF.

This clonotype was seen many times. This sequence joins TRBV15 and TRBJ2-7; TRBD1 matches at 7 bases. Germline CDR1 is LNHNV and CDR2 is YYDKDF (reference sequence). After removal of 1 base from V and 1 base from J, the junction contained 1 base not matched to a gene. The CDR3 length is 14 residues. The CDR3 sequence: CATSRVRGSYEQYF. CDR3 DNA sequence: TGTGCCACCAGCAGAGTCAGGGGGTCCTACGAGCAGTACTTC.

This clonotype occurred many times. This chain connects TRBV5-1 to TRBJ2-2, with 7 nucleotides matching TRBD1. J lost 7 bases, V lost 6 bases, and 15 bases had no gene match. CDR1 is SGHRS and CDR2 is YFSETQ in the germline V gene. This CDR3 contains 16 residues. CDR3 loop: CASTRGRQGANGELFF. The CDR3 DNA is TGCGCCAGCACCCGTGGGCGACAGGGTGCGAACGGGGAGCTGTTTTTT.

The V call is TRBV4-3, the J call TRBJ1-2; 7 bases map to TRBD1. CDR1 LGHNA and CDR2 YSLEER come from the germline V gene. After removal of 2 bases from V and 2 bases from J, the junction contained 5 bases not matched to a gene. The CDR3 covers 15 residues. CDR3 loop: CASSQLGDRNYGYTF. CDR3 coding DNA: TGCGCCAGCAGCCAATTAGGGGACAGAAACTATGGCTACACCTTC.

This clonotype was seen ten or more times. This rearrangement joins TRBV11-3 to TRBJ2-7; D remains unclear. The CDR3 has 15 residues. Between the trimmed V and J ends, which lost 4 bases and 0 bases, there was a span of 13 bases. Germline V gene data show CDR1 as SGHNT and CDR2 as YENEEA. In DNA form, the CDR3 reads TGTGCCAGCAGCTCGGGCGGCCCCAGCTCCTACGAGCAGTACTTC. Translating it yields CASSSGGPSSYEQYF.

This chain connects TRBV7-2 to TRBJ2-5, with 10 bases lining up with TRBD2. The germline CDR1 and CDR2 sequences are SGHTA and FQGNSA. This CDR3 is built from 16 residues. V gave up 4 bases and J gave up 1 base; unmatched junction bases: 6. The CDR3 DNA sequence: TGTGCCAGCAGCTCCACACTAGCGGGACGCCAAGAGACCCAGTACTTC. As protein: CASSSTLAGRQETQYF. The whole variable domain, remainder taken from reference TRBV7-2 and TRBJ2-5, is GAGVSQSPSNKVTEKGKDVELRCDPISGHTALYWYRQSLGQGLEFLIYFQGNSAPDKSGLPSDRFSAERTGGSVSTLTIQRTQQEDSAVYLCASSSTLAGRQETQYFGPGTRLLVL.

This clonotype was seen at least ten times. The chain links TRBV6-5 to TRBJ2-7; possible D gene TRBD2, 6 bases. CDR1 and CDR2 from the germline V gene are MNHEY and SVGAGI. The length of the CDR3 is 16 residues. V gave up 0 bases and J gave up 3 bases, with 15 bases separating them. Here the CDR3 DNA reads TGTGCCAGCAGTTACTCGGTCCCGGGACTCGGCTACGAGCAGTACTTC. This encodes CASSYSVPGLGYEQYF.

This clonotype was recorded many times. J is TRBJ2-5 and V is TRBV20-1; 8 nucleotides agree with TRBD1. CDR1 and CDR2 (germline): DFQATT, SNEGSKA (reference sequence). The CDR3 spans 13 residues. J lost 3 bases, V lost 6 bases, and 6 bases had no gene match. Here the CDR3 DNA reads TGCAGTGCCGGACAGGGTGGGGAAGAGACCCAGTACTTC. It translates to CSAGQGGEETQYF.

This clonotype was counted ten times or more. V and J are TRBV2 and TRBJ1-5; the match to TRBD1 covers 8 bases. CDR1 is SNHLY, CDR2 FYNNEI, per germline. The CDR3 has 17 residues. V shed 5 bases, J shed 2 bases, and the junction held 11 bases outside the gene matches. The CDR3: CASSMWGRGQRNQPQHF. CDR3 sequence (DNA): TGTGCCAGCAGTATGTGGGGCAGGGGGCAGCGCAATCAGCCCCAGCATTTT.

V gene TRBV6-2 or TRBV6-3 combines with J gene TRBJ1-5, with 8 nucleotides matching TRBD1. J was trimmed by 5 bases and V by 7 bases; bases with no gene match: 10. Germline V gene sequence: CDR1 MNHEY, CDR2 SVGEGT. The CDR3 is 15 amino acids. The CDR3 protein is CASTTSRGLDQPQHF. In DNA, the CDR3 is TGTGCCAGCACCACTTCCAGGGGGCTCGATCAGCCCCAGCATTTT.